This T cell receptor (beta chain) was recovered during a study of T cell clones after liver transplantation. Study-wide points: The donor-reactive repertoire was only partly measurable in two subjects, lacking donor cells.

Sorting of unstimulated PBMCs yielded separate CD3+CD4+ and CD3+CD8+ fractions. The repertoire was sequenced with immunoSEQ multiplex PCR; TCRdb's copy has only in-frame clones and lacks some. The sample yields approximately 68,000 clones, 75% to 85% seen once. On this clone: Its antigen is as yet unknown.

The CDR3 covers 14 residues. The germline V gene encodes CDR1 MDHEN and CDR2 SYDVKM. Unmatched junction bases numbered 9, after V lost 6 bases and J lost 4 bases. The genes are TRBV28 and TRBJ2-7, with 7 nucleotides matching TRBD2. The TCR was taken from a human donor who received a liver transplant. The sample consisted of CD4+ T cells from blood, taken before liver transplant. For the CDR3, the DNA is TGTGCCAGCAGACCCGGGAGGCCGACATACGAGCAGTACTTC. Translated: CASRPGRPTYEQYF.